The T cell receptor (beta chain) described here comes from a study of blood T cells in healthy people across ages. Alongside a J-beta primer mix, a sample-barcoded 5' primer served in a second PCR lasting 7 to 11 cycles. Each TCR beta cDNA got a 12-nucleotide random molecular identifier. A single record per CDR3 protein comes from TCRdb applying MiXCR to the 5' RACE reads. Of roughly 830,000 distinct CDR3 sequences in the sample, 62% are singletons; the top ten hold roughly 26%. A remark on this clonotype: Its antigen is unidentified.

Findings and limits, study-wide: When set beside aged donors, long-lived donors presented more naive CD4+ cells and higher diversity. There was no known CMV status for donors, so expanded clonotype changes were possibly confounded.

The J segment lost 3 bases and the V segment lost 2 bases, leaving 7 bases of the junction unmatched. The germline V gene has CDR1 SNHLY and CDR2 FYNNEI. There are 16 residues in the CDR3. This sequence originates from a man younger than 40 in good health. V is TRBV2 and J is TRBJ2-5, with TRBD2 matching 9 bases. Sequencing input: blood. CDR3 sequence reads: CASSESGLAGKETQYF. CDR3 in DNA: TGTGCCAGCAGTGAATCGGGGCTAGCGGGAAAAGAGACCCAGTACTTC.